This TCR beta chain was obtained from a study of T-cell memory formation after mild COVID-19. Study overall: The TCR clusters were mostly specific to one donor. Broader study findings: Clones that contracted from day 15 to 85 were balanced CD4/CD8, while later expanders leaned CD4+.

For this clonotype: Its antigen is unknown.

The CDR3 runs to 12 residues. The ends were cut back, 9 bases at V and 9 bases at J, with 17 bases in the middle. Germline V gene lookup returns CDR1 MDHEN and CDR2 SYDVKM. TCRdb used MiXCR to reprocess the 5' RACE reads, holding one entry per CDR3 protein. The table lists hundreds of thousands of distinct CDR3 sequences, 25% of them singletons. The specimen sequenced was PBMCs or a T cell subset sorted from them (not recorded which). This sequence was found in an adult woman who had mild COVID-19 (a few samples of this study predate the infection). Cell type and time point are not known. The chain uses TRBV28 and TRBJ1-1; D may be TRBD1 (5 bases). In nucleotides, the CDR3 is TGTGCCAGTTGTGTTTCGACAGATAAAGCTTTCTTT. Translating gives CASCVSTDKAFF.